This T cell receptor (beta chain) was found in a study of CD8 T cells in ankylosing spondylitis. From the 5' RACE reads, TCRdb called clonotypes with MiXCR, one entry per CDR3 protein. The data show some 130,000 distinct CDR3 sequences, 6% to 8% seen once. The germline CDR1 and CDR2 sequences are SGHTA and FQGNSA. Trimming removed 5 bases from V and 0 bases from J, with 14 bases in between. The CDR3 has 15 amino acids. The sequence came from a female donor with ankylosing spondylitis or in good health (not recorded which). Specimen: blood, either unsorted or a sorted T cell fraction (not recorded which). The rearrangement joins TRBV7-2 to TRBJ2-7; D is perhaps TRBD1 or TRBD2 (6 bases each). CDR3 coding DNA: TGTGCCAGCAGCCAAAACGGGGGCCACTCCTACGAGCAGTACTTC. It specifies CASSQNGGHSYEQYF.